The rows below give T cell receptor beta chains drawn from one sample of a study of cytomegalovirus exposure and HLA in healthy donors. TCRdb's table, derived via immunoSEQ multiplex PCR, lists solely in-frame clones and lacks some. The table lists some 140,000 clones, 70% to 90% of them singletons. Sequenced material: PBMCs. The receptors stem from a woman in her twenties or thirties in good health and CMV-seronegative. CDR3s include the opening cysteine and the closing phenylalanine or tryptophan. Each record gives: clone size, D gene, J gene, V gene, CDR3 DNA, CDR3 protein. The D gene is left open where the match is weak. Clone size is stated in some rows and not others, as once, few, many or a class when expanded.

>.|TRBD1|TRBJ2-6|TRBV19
TGTGCCAGTAGTATAGGGACAGGTCCCTCTGGGGCCAACGTCCTGACTTTC
CASSIGTGPSGANVLTF
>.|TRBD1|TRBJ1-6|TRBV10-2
TGCGCCAGCAGACCGGGGGACAGGGCCAATTCACCCCTCCACTTT
CASRPGDRANSPLHF
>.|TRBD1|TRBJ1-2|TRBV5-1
TGCGCCAGCACCACTGACAGGGGGCCTAGCTATGGCTACACCTTC
CASTTDRGPSYGYTF
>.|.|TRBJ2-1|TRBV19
TGTGCCAGTAGTATAGGGGAGGATGAGCAGTTCTTC
CASSIGEDEQFF
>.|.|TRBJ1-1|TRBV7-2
TGTGCCAGCAGCTTAGAATGGGGAGGTGAAGCTTTCTTT
CASSLEWGGEAFF
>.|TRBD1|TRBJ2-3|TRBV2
TGTGCCAGCAAGGGACAGGGAGCAGATACGCAGTATTTT
CASKGQGADTQYF
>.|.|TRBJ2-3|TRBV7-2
TGTGCCAGCAGCCTTCAGTCTGCTCCCACAGATACGCAGTATTTT
CASSLQSAPTDTQYF
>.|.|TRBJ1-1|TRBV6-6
TGTGCCAGTGAGATGAACACTGAAGCTTTCTTT
CASEMNTEAFF
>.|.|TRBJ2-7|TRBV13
TGTGCCAGCAGTGGACTGGAACACTACGAGCAGTACTTC
CASSGLEHYEQYF
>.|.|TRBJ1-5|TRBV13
TGTGCCAGCAGCCCGGGGGGTGACAATCAGCCCCAGCATTTT
CASSPGGDNQPQHF
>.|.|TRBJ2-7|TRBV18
TGTGCCAGCTCACCCGTCCCAGGGGACTACGAGCAGTACTTC
CASSPVPGDYEQYF
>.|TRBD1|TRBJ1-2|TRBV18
TGTGCCAGCTCAGAAACAGGGGGCATTCCTCATGGCTACACCTTC
CASSETGGIPHGYTF
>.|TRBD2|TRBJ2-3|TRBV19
TGTGCCAGTAGTCTCCCTCTTTGGGGAACTAGCGGCACAGATACGCAGTATTTT
CASSLPLWGTSGTDTQYF
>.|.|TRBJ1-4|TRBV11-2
TGTGCCAGCAGCTTAGAAGGGGCCGCGAAGGGTAATGAAAAACTGTTTTTT
CASSLEGAAKGNEKLFF
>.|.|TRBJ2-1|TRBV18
TGTGCCAGCTCACTAACCCCTGACTACTACAATGAGCAGTTCTTC
CASSLTPDYYNEQFF
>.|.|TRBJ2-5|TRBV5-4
TGTGCCAGCAGCTTGGCCTTCCAAGAGACCCAGTACTTC
CASSLAFQETQYF
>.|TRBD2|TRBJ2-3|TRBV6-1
TGTGCCAGCAGTGGACTAGCGGGGGGCACAGATACGCAGTATTTT
CASSGLAGGTDTQYF
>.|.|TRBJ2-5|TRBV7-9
TGTGCCAGCAGCGAGGGGACAATCCCAGAGACCCAGTACTTC
CASSEGTIPETQYF
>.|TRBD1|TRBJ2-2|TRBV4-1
TGCGCCAGCAGCCAAGATGACAGGGCGAACACCGGGGAGCTGTTTTTT
CASSQDDRANTGELFF
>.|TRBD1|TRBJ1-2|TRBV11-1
TGTGCCAGCAGCTTGGGACAGGGGTATGGCTACACCTTC
CASSLGQGYGYTF
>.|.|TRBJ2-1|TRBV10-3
TGTGCCATCAGTGAGTCACAGGACAATGAGCAGTTCTTC
CAISESQDNEQFF
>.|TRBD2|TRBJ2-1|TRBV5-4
TGTGCCAGCAGCTCCCTTAGCGGGGGCCTAGATTACAATGAGCAGTTCTTC
CASSSLSGGLDYNEQFF
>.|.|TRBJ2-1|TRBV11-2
TGTGCCAGCAGCTTAGCCTATGAGCAGTTCTTC
CASSLAYEQFF
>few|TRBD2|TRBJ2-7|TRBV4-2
TGTGCCAGCAGCCAAGGGACTAGCGGGGGGGCCTACGAGCAGTACTTC
CASSQGTSGGAYEQYF
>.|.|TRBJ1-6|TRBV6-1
TGTGCCAGCAGGGGGGGGCTCGGGTCACCCCTCCACTTT
CASRGGLGSPLHF
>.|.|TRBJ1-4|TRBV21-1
TGTGCCAGCAGCAAAGCGGCCAGGGGGTTTTATGAAAAACTGTTTTTT
CASSKAARGFYEKLFF
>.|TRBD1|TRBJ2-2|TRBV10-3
TGTGCCATCAGCTCAGGACAGGGGAACACCGGGGAGCTGTTTTTT
CAISSGQGNTGELFF
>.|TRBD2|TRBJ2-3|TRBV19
TGTGCCAGTAACACGGCGGGGGTTACAGATACGCAGTATTTT
CASNTAGVTDTQYF
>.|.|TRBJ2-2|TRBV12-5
TGTGCTAGTGCCGAGACAGGTCACACCGGGGAGCTGTTTTTT
CASAETGHTGELFF
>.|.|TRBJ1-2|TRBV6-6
TGTGCCAGCAGTTACTTCTCCGGGAATGGCTACACCTTC
CASSYFSGNGYTF
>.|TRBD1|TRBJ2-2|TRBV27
TGTGCCAGCAGCGGACAGGGGGGCACCGGGGAGCTGTTTTTT
CASSGQGGTGELFF
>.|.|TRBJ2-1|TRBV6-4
TGTGCCAGCAGTCGAGGCATGAGCCCGTCTAATGAGCAGTTCTTC
CASSRGMSPSNEQFF
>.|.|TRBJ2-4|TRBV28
TGTGCCAGCAGCTTGAAAGGGAGGACACCCAAAAACATTCAGTACTTC
CASSLKGRTPKNIQYF
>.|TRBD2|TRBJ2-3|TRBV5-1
TGCGCCAGCAGCTTGGAACTAGCGGGGGGGCTAGGCACAGATACGCAGTATTTT
CASSLELAGGLGTDTQYF
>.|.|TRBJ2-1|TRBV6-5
TGTGCCAGCAACAACCAGGGATCCTACAATGAGCAGTTCTTC
CASNNQGSYNEQFF
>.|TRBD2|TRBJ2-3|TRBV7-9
TGTGCCAGCAGCTTAGCGCGGGAGCCCCGCACAGATACGCAGTATTTT
CASSLAREPRTDTQYF
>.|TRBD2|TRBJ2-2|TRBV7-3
TGTGCCAGCAGCCCGGGAGGGCGGAACACCGGGGAGCTGTTTTTT
CASSPGGRNTGELFF
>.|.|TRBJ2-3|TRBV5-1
TGCGCCAGCAGCTTGGGAGGGATCGCAGATACGCAGTATTTT
CASSLGGIADTQYF
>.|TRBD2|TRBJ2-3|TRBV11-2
TGTGCCAGCAGCACGACTAGCGGGGGGTACACAGATACGCAGTATTTT
CASSTTSGGYTDTQYF
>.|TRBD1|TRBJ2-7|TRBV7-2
TGTGCCAGCAGCTCCCGACAGGGGGCCTACGAGCAGTACTTC
CASSSRQGAYEQYF
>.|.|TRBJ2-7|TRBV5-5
TGTGCCAGCAGCTTCCCAGGCCTTTCCTACGAGCAGTACTTC
CASSFPGLSYEQYF
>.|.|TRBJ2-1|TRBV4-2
TGTGCCAGCAGCCCCAGCGAAAGCTCCTACAATGAGCAGTTCTTC
CASSPSESSYNEQFF
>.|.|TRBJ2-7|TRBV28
TGTGCCAGCAGTTTCCTCCGAGCCTACGAGCAGTACTTC
CASSFLRAYEQYF
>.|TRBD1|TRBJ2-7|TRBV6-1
TGTGCCAGCAGTGCACAGGGGGGAACTTACGAGCAGTACTTC
CASSAQGGTYEQYF
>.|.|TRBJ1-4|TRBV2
TGTGCCAGCAGTACCTCCGGGGGGGGTAATGAAAAACTGTTTTTT
CASSTSGGGNEKLFF
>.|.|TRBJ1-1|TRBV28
TGTGCCAGCAGTTTAGTGGTGAGAACTGAAGCTTTCTTT
CASSLVVRTEAFF
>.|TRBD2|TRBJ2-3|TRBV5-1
TGCGCCAGCAGTAACCTGGCGGGAGGCACAGATACGCAGTATTTT
CASSNLAGGTDTQYF
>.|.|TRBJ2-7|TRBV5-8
TGTGCCAGCGGGGAGACTACCTACGAGCAGTACTTC
CASGETTYEQYF
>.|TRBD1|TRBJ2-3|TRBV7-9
TGTGCCAGCAGCACCGGGACAGGGTTGAAGGCAGATACGCAGTATTTT
CASSTGTGLKADTQYF
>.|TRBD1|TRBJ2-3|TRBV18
TGTGCCAGCTCACGCGACAGGGGGAGGGCCACAGATACGCAGTATTTT
CASSRDRGRATDTQYF
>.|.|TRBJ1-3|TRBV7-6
TGTGCCAGCAGCTTACTTTCAGGGGCTGTGGATTCTGGAAACACCATATATTTT
CASSLLSGAVDSGNTIYF
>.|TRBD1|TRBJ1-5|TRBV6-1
TGTGCCAGCAGTGACTTGGGACAGGGGACAAATCAGCCCCAGCATTTT
CASSDLGQGTNQPQHF
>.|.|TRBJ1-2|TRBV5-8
TGTGCCAGCAGCCGAGGACAGAACTATAACTATGGCTACACCTTC
CASSRGQNYNYGYTF
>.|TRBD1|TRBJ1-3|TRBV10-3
TGTGCCATCAACGACAGGGGGAATGACGGAAACACCATATATTTT
CAINDRGNDGNTIYF